The next 26 T cell receptor beta chains were all read from a single sample in a study of blood T cell repertoires in COVID-19. The table came from immunoSEQ multiplex PCR; TCRdb's copy has only in-frame clones and leaves some out. Here the sample spans a few hundred thousand clones, more than 90% being singletons. Sequencing was carried out using PBMCs or T cells enriched from blood (not recorded which). Every receptor here comes from a woman aged 30 to 39 who had recovered from COVID-19.

The chain joins TRBV11-3 to TRBJ2-1; 11 bases are shared with TRBD1. CDR3 size: 16 residues. CDR1 and CDR2 (germline): SGHNT, YENEEA. With V trimmed by 2 bases and J by 1 base, 1 base remained unmatched. CDR3 protein: CASSLWDRGSYNEQFF. CDR3 in DNA: TGTGCCAGCAGCTTATGGGACAGGGGGTCCTACAATGAGCAGTTCTTC.

In its sample, this clone was seen a few times. J is TRBJ2-7 and V is TRBV29-1, with 9 bases lining up with TRBD2. The V and J ends lost 5 bases and 3 bases, in that order; junction bases with no gene match: 2. The V gene's germline CDR1 is SQVTM and CDR2 ANQGSEA. The CDR3 has 12 residues. The CDR3 protein is CSVRGRGYEQYF. CDR3 in DNA: TGCAGCGTTCGCGGGAGGGGCTACGAGCAGTACTTC.

This clone showed up just once. The chain is built from TRBV7-2 and TRBJ1-3, with D possibly TRBD1 on 6 matching bases. Germline V gene data show CDR1 as SGHTA and CDR2 as FQGNSA. CDR3 length: 14 amino acids. Trimming cost V 1 base and J 6 bases, with 10 bases left between them. CDR3 coding DNA: TGTGCCAGCAGCTTAGGGCAGGGGACAAACACCATATATTTT. Translated, it gives CASSLGQGTNTIYF.

The chain combines TRBV12-3 or TRBV12-4 with TRBJ2-3; D is unresolved. V lost 2 bases and J lost 4, with 4 bases in between. This CDR3 is 12 amino acids long. The CDR3: CASSLRSDTQYF. Written as DNA, the CDR3 is TGTGCCAGCAGTTTACGGTCAGATACGCAGTATTTT.

The CDR3 spells CASSSQGIATGELFF. The CDR3 nucleotides are TGTGCCAGCAGCTCCCAGGGAATTGCGACCGGGGAGCTGTTTTTT. The V gene is TRBV7-2, the J gene TRBJ2-2; D possibly corresponds to TRBD1 (5 bases). The CDR3 spans 15 residues. Trimming removed 4 bases at V and 5 bases at J, with 14 bases between. CDR1 is SGHTA and CDR2 is FQGNSA in the germline V gene. The complete variable domain, with remaining parts taken from reference TRBV7-2 and TRBJ2-2, reads GAGVSQSPSNKVTEKGKDVELRCDPISGHTALYWYRQSLGQGLEFLIYFQGNSAPDKSGLPSDRFSAERTGGSVSTLTIQRTQQEDSAVYLCASSSQGIATGELFFGEGSRLTVL.

The rearrangement joins TRBV5-1 to TRBJ2-7; 13 bases fit TRBD2. Trimming took 4 bases from V and 2 from J; bases not matched to a gene: 3. Per the germline V gene, CDR1 is SGHRS and CDR2 is YFSETQ. The CDR3 totals 15 residues. This CDR3 reads CASSLGTSGTYEQYF. In DNA form, the CDR3 reads TGCGCCAGCAGCCTCGGGACTAGCGGGACCTACGAGCAGTACTTC.

The V and J genes are TRBV28 and TRBJ2-3, with D tentatively TRBD1 (5 bases). Germline values: CDR1 MDHEN, CDR2 SYDVKM. Trimming removed 3 bases at V and 6 bases at J, with 7 bases between. The CDR3 runs 12 residues. The CDR3 is CASSLGQDTQYF. CDR3 coding DNA: TGTGCCAGCAGTTTGGGGCAGGATACGCAGTATTTT.

V usage is TRBV4-1 and J usage is TRBJ1-2, with 7 bases that match TRBD1. Germline assignment: CDR1 MGHRA and CDR2 YSYEKL. The CDR3 is 15 amino acids. V shed 9 bases, J shed 2 bases, and the junction held 12 bases outside the gene matches. The CDR3 is CARKNRGGLNYGYTF. In nucleotides, the CDR3 is TGCGCCAGGAAAAACAGGGGAGGCTTAAACTATGGCTACACCTTC.

This chain connects TRBV7-9 to TRBJ1-3; TRBD1 aligns across 10 bases. CDR1 SEHNR and CDR2 FQNEAQ come from the germline V gene (reference sequence). This CDR3 is built from 13 residues. After removal of 6 bases from V and 4 bases from J, the junction contained 0 bases not matched to a gene. The CDR3 coding sequence is TGTGCCAGCAGGGGACAGGGGGGAAACACCATATATTTT. Its translation: CASRGQGGNTIYF.

The V call is TRBV5-1, the J call TRBJ1-1; D uncertain. V gave up 4 bases and J gave up 0 bases, with 13 bases separating them. Germline V gene sequence: CDR1 SGHRS, CDR2 YFSETQ. The CDR3 has 15 amino acids. CDR3 protein: CASSQSAGMNTEAFF. CDR3 sequence (DNA): TGCGCCAGCAGCCAATCGGCAGGAATGAACACTGAAGCTTTCTTT. The full variable domain, completed using reference TRBV5-1 and TRBJ1-1, is KAGVTQTPRYLIKTRGQQVTLSCSPISGHRSVSWYQQTPGQGLQFLFEYFSETQRNKGNFPGRFSGRQFSNSRSEMNVSTLELGDSALYLCASSQSAGMNTEAFFGQGTRLTVV.

J is TRBJ2-1 and V is TRBV13, with 13 nucleotides matching TRBD2. This CDR3 has 16 residues. Looked up from germline, CDR1 is PRHDT and CDR2 is FYEKMQ (reference sequence). V lost 5 bases and J lost 6; bases outside the gene matches: 7. The CDR3 DNA reads as TGTGCCAGCAGCACCTCAGGACTAGCGGGAGTCAATGAGCAGTTCTTC. Translated, it gives CASSTSGLAGVNEQFF.

This clone has only a few counts. The chain joins TRBV29-1 to TRBJ2-2, with a possible D match to TRBD1 (6 bases). Germline V CDR1 and CDR2: SQVTM, ANQGSEA. The CDR3 totals 17 residues. V was cut by 0 bases and J by 5 bases, with 19 bases left in between. The DNA for the CDR3 is TGCAGCGTTGAAGATCCCACTCCCAGGGGACGGACCGGGGAGCTGTTTTTT. Translation gives CSVEDPTPRGRTGELFF.

The V and J genes are TRBV7-9 and TRBJ2-5; D unresolved. Germline V lookup: CDR1 SEHNR, CDR2 FQNEAQ (reference sequence). The CDR3 is 11 amino acids. V dropped 5 bases and J dropped 2 bases, with 3 bases sitting between them. In DNA, the CDR3 is TGTGCCAGCAGCCATCAAGAGACCCAGTACTTC. This translates into CASSHQETQYF.

CDR3 protein: CASSDGLPGSPLHF. For the CDR3, the DNA is TGTGCCAGCAGTGATGGACTTCCAGGTTCACCCCTCCACTTT. The genes are TRBV28 and TRBJ1-6; the D is unclear. The CDR3 is 14 amino acids. V lost 5 bases and J lost 9, with 14 bases in between. The germline V gene has CDR1 MDHEN and CDR2 SYDVKM.

The gene calls are TRBV6-1 and TRBJ1-5; 10 bases are a match to TRBD1. The CDR3 is 16 amino acids. The V and J ends lost 3 bases and 4 bases, in that order; junction bases with no gene match: 6. Looked up from germline, CDR1 is MNHNS and CDR2 is SASEGT. The CDR3 nucleotides read TGTGCCAGCAGTGAGGCCCGGACAGGGGGGAATCAGCCCCAGCATTTT. Translating it yields CASSEARTGGNQPQHF.

Only a few counts were recorded for this clone. Other DNA sequences in this sample translate to the same CDR3. This chain connects TRBV12-3 or TRBV12-4 to TRBJ1-2; TRBD1 matches 10 bases. The CDR3 has 13 amino acids. The V gene end was trimmed by 5 bases and the J gene end by 7 bases; junction bases not matched to a gene: 4. CDR3 bases: TGTGCCAGCAGTCCCGGACAGGGGGGTGGCTACACCTTC. Encoded protein: CASSPGQGGGYTF.

The chain combines TRBV7-2 with TRBJ2-3; possibly TRBD2 for D (6 bases). Germline V lookup: CDR1 SGHTA, CDR2 FQGNSA. The CDR3 has 13 amino acids. DNA of the CDR3: TGTGCTTTGTCCGCGGGGCTCACAGATACGCAGTATTTT. It yields the protein CALSAGLTDTQYF.

The rearrangement joins TRBV4-3 to TRBJ1-1; 9 nucleotides agree with TRBD1. V trimming: 0 bases; J trimming: 11 bases; junction bases outside the gene matches: 10. Germline V gene sequence: CDR1 LGHNA, CDR2 YSLEER. The CDR3 totals 15 residues. CDR3 nucleotide sequence: TGCGCCAGCAGCCAAGATTACGTACAGGGGGCAGGCGCTTTCTTT. It specifies CASSQDYVQGAGAFF.

The chain employs TRBV28 and TRBJ1-2; tentative D call: TRBD1 (5 bases). V was clipped by 3 bases and J by 1 base, with 12 bases between them. Germline assignment: CDR1 MDHEN and CDR2 SYDVKM. The CDR3 has 15 residues. CDR3 DNA sequence: TGTGCCAGCAGTTTGACAGAAAATTATAACTATGGCTACACCTTC. It is translated as CASSLTENYNYGYTF.

The chain links TRBV25-1 to TRBJ2-2, with D unclear. Trimming pared 1 base from V and 4 bases from J, leaving 4 bases between. Germline V CDR1 and CDR2: MGHDK, SYGVNS. The CDR3 spans 13 residues. The chain's CDR3 is CASSEFSTGELFF. The CDR3 nucleotides read TGTGCCAGCAGTGAATTCTCCACCGGGGAGCTGTTTTTT.

This clone was seen only once. The chain links TRBV5-1 to TRBJ2-7; D possibly corresponds to TRBD1 (5 bases). The CDR3 covers 14 residues. Germline loops: CDR1 SGHRS, CDR2 YFSETQ. Trimming stripped 0 bases from V and 4 bases from J, with 11 bases between. CDR3 nucleotides: TGCGCCAGCAGCTTGGGGGCAGGGAAATACGAGCAGTACTTC. Translating it yields CASSLGAGKYEQYF.

The chain carries TRBV7-2 and TRBJ1-1, with D maybe TRBD1 (5 bases). Germline V gene sequence: CDR1 SGHTA, CDR2 FQGNSA. V was cut by 1 base and J by 11 bases, with 11 bases left in between. This CDR3 spans 12 amino acids. The CDR3 protein is CASSLELGPAFF. The CDR3 coding sequence is TGTGCCAGCAGCTTAGAGCTGGGGCCGGCTTTCTTT. The full variable domain, completed using reference TRBV7-2 and TRBJ1-1, is GAGVSQSPSNKVTEKGKDVELRCDPISGHTALYWYRQSLGQGLEFLIYFQGNSAPDKSGLPSDRFSAERTGGSVSTLTIQRTQQEDSAVYLCASSLELGPAFFGQGTRLTVV.

The gene calls are TRBV19 and TRBJ1-5, with D tentatively TRBD1 (6 bases). CDR3 length: 12 residues. Germline V gene sequence: CDR1 LNHDA, CDR2 SQIVND (reference sequence). CDR3: CAGGGYDQPQHF. As DNA, the CDR3 is TGTGCAGGGGGGGGATACGATCAGCCCCAGCATTTT.

CDR3 nucleotides: TGTGCCAGCAGTTTATCCGGAGCTGGGACCCAGTACTTC. Translated: CASSLSGAGTQYF. The chain carries TRBV28 and TRBJ2-5; D gene ambiguous. Trimming took 1 base from V and 7 from J, leaving 10 bases between them. The CDR3 length is 13 residues. The germline V gene has CDR1 MDHEN and CDR2 SYDVKM.

This clone was observed a handful of times. The chain combines TRBV6-5 with TRBJ2-3; the D is unclear. From germline, CDR1 is MNHEY and CDR2 SVGAGI. V was trimmed by 7 bases and J by 1 base, leaving 12 bases between them. The CDR3 consists of 14 residues. CDR3 nucleotide sequence: TGTGCCAGCACCGCAGGATCCGGCACAGATACGCAGTATTTT. It codes for CASTAGSGTDTQYF.

The chain links TRBV11-3 to TRBJ2-1; possibly TRBD2 for D (5 bases). Germline V gene lookup returns CDR1 SGHNT and CDR2 YENEEA. The CDR3 spans 15 residues. Trimming shortened V by 1 base and J by 2 bases, and 9 bases separated the two germline ends. CDR3 amino acids: CASSLGGVPYNEQFF. For the CDR3, the DNA is TGTGCCAGCAGCTTAGGGGGAGTTCCCTACAATGAGCAGTTCTTC.